Below are 30 T cell receptor beta chains sequenced from a single sample in a study of blood T cell repertoires in COVID-19. The protocol was immunoSEQ multiplex PCR, while the TCRdb copy is restricted to in-frame clones and leaves out a portion. The repertoire holds over 110,000 clones, more than 70% seen once, with 25% to 35% in the top ten. The sample taken for sequencing was peripheral blood. All receptors derive from a human donor in a cohort sampled during active COVID-19.

This CDR3 reads CASSRGTGGIGQPQHF. The CDR3 bases are TGTGCCAGTAGTAGGGGGACAGGGGGAATTGGGCAGCCCCAGCATTTT. The chain has TRBV19 and TRBJ1-5; 11 nucleotides agree with TRBD1. Germline CDR1 is LNHDA and CDR2 is SQIVND (reference sequence). This CDR3 is 16 amino acids long. With V trimmed by 4 bases and J by 7 bases, 9 bases remained unmatched.

V gene TRBV15 combines with J gene TRBJ1-1; 8 bases are shared with TRBD1. V dropped 0 bases and J dropped 4; count of bases not matched to a gene: 13. Germline V lookup: CDR1 LNHNV, CDR2 YYDKDF (reference sequence). The CDR3 has 18 residues. The CDR3 bases are TGTGCCACCAGCAGAGATCAGGGGGCAGGGAAGTCGGTCACTGAAGCTTTCTTT. This translates into CATSRDQGAGKSVTEAFF.

The genes are TRBV7-2 and TRBJ2-1; D gene uncertain. V was trimmed by 1 base and J by 1 base, leaving 5 bases between them. There are 14 residues in the CDR3. Germline V gene sequence: CDR1 SGHTA, CDR2 FQGNSA. The CDR3 region has the DNA TGTGCCAGCAGCTTAGACGGGTCCTACAATGAGCAGTTCTTC. The encoded protein is CASSLDGSYNEQFF.

The chain carries TRBV15 and TRBJ2-7; tentative D call: TRBD2 (7 bases). The CDR3 loop spans 16 amino acids. The germline V gene encodes CDR1 LNHNV and CDR2 YYDKDF (reference sequence). V dropped 3 bases and J dropped 3 bases, with 18 bases sitting between them. CDR3 in DNA: TGTGCCACCAGCAGGGGGGGGAGGCAGGGGAACTACGAGCAGTACTTC. This encodes CATSRGGRQGNYEQYF.

The chain recombines TRBV3-1 (or the pseudogene TRBV3-2) with TRBJ1-2; D may be TRBD1 (6 bases). Germline V gives CDR1 LGHDT, CDR2 YNNKEL (reference sequence). The CDR3 sequence is 15 residues long. Trimming took 5 bases from V and 0 from J, leaving 13 bases between them. The CDR3 spells CASSDRTVANYGYTF. The CDR3 DNA reads TGTGCCAGCAGCGACAGGACAGTAGCTAACTATGGCTACACCTTC.

This chain joins TRBV19 and TRBJ2-1; the match to TRBD2 covers 8 bases. V gave up 3 bases and J gave up 4 bases; unmatched junction bases: 11. CDR1 and CDR2 from the germline V gene are LNHDA and SQIVND (reference sequence). The CDR3 runs to 17 residues. The CDR3, as DNA: TGTGCCAGTAGTATTCGGGGGGGCAGGTCCCTGTACAATGAGCAGTTCTTC. It codes for CASSIRGGRSLYNEQFF.

This clone was seen a single time. V is TRBV12-3 or TRBV12-4 and J is TRBJ2-5; maybe TRBD2 (5 bases). The length of the CDR3 is 13 residues. V lost 5 bases and J lost 4, with 11 bases in between. The DNA for the CDR3 is TGTGCCAGCAGTCCCCGGGCGGGAGAGACCCAGTACTTC. Translated: CASSPRAGETQYF.

The chain joins TRBV19 to TRBJ2-7; D is unclear. V lost 0 bases to trimming and J lost 6 bases, with 15 bases between them. Germline values: CDR1 LNHDA, CDR2 SQIVND (reference sequence). The CDR3 covers 15 residues. The CDR3 region is CASSIDLGGPREQYF. In DNA, the CDR3 is TGTGCCAGTAGTATAGATCTCGGCGGTCCTCGCGAGCAGTACTTC.

This clone was found once. V and J are TRBV10-3 and TRBJ1-5; the match to TRBD1 covers 8 bases. CDR1 ENHRY and CDR2 SYGVKD come from the germline V gene. The CDR3 loop spans 17 amino acids. The junction had 10 bases not matched to a gene; V was cut back by 6 bases and J by 0 bases. CDR3 amino acids: CAIRAGTGIYSNQPQHF. CDR3 nucleotides: TGTGCCATCAGAGCCGGGACAGGCATCTATAGCAATCAGCCCCAGCATTTT.

This clone occurred once. This chain joins TRBV4-1 and TRBJ1-1, with TRBD1 as a possible D gene (5 bases). Germline CDR1 and CDR2: MGHRA and YSYEKL. The CDR3 spans 15 residues. V gave up 1 base and J gave up 4 bases, with 13 bases separating them. The CDR3 DNA follows: TGCGCCAGCAGCCAAGGAAGGGGATGGGGCACTGAAGCTTTCTTT. Translating it yields CASSQGRGWGTEAFF.

The chain employs TRBV7-9 and TRBJ1-2, with D maybe TRBD1 (6 bases). The CDR3 consists of 14 residues. Per germline, CDR1 SEHNR and CDR2 FQNEAQ (reference sequence). Trimming removed 4 bases at V and 0 bases at J, with 9 bases between. CDR3 in DNA: TGTGCCAGCAGCTACACAGGGTCTAACTATGGCTACACCTTC. It yields the protein CASSYTGSNYGYTF.

This chain connects TRBV5-1 to TRBJ1-2; 11 bases line up with TRBD1. V lost 4 bases to trimming and J lost 6 bases; unmatched junction nucleotides: 2. CDR1 and CDR2 (germline): SGHRS, YFSETQ. The CDR3 has 13 residues. The chain's CDR3 is CASSQDRGHGYTF. CDR3 DNA sequence: TGCGCCAGCAGCCAGGACAGGGGGCATGGCTACACCTTC.

This chain joins TRBV9 and TRBJ2-5; 10 nucleotides line up with TRBD2. The CDR3 spans 16 residues. Germline-derived CDR1 and CDR2 are SGDLS and YYNGEE. The junction had 7 bases not matched to a gene; V was cut back by 0 bases and J by 5 bases. Here the CDR3 reads CASSVGASGGPETQYF. Here the CDR3 DNA reads TGTGCCAGCAGCGTAGGGGCTAGCGGGGGCCCGGAGACCCAGTACTTC.

The chain recombines TRBV5-4 with TRBJ2-1; unclear D gene. The CDR3 totals 13 residues. Trimming removed 1 base from V and 2 bases from J, with 4 bases in between. Looked up from germline, CDR1 is SGHNT and CDR2 is YYREEE (reference sequence). The CDR3 nucleotides are TGTGCCAGCAGCTTGCCAACCTACAATGAGCAGTTCTTC. It specifies CASSLPTYNEQFF.

V gene TRBV2 combines with J gene TRBJ2-3, with D maybe TRBD1 (7 bases). Germline CDR1 SNHLY, CDR2 FYNNEI. Trimming removed 7 bases from V and 3 bases from J, with 17 bases in between. This CDR3 has 15 amino acids. Here the CDR3 DNA reads TGTGCCAGCAAGGAGGGGGCGGAGAGGACAGATACGCAGTATTTT. It is translated as CASKEGAERTDTQYF.

CDR3 sequence (DNA): TGTGCCAGCAGTTACTCGAGGACAGGGAGAACTGAAGCTTTCTTT. Residues: CASSYSRTGRTEAFF. This chain links TRBV6-5 with TRBJ1-1; TRBD1 matches 8 bases. CDR3 length equals 15 residues. V was pared by 0 bases and J by 5 bases, with 5 bases of the junction left unmatched. CDR1 is MNHEY and CDR2 is SVGAGI in the germline V gene.

V and J are TRBV7-2 and TRBJ1-1; 8 bases match TRBD1. The V and J ends lost 0 bases and 2 bases, in that order; junction bases with no gene match: 5. CDR3 size: 16 residues. Germline loops: CDR1 SGHTA, CDR2 FQGNSA. CDR3 sequence (DNA): TGTGCCAGCAGCTTAGCTGGACAGGGTATAAACACTGAAGCTTTCTTT. The encoded protein is CASSLAGQGINTEAFF.

J is TRBJ1-6 and V is TRBV29-1; 8 bases match TRBD1. Losses at the gene ends were 5 bases for V and 7 bases for J; bases not matched to a gene: 4. Germline V gene lookup returns CDR1 SQVTM and CDR2 ANQGSEA. The CDR3 runs 13 residues. This CDR3 reads CSVRQGSNSPLHF. As DNA, the CDR3 is TGCAGCGTTAGACAGGGGTCGAATTCACCCCTCCACTTT.

The gene calls are TRBV3-1 (or the pseudogene TRBV3-2) and TRBJ1-3; TRBD1 matches 7 bases. With 4 bases clipped from V and 3 bases from J, the junction kept 3 bases outside the gene matches. Germline CDR1 LGHDT, CDR2 YNNKEL (reference sequence). There are 14 residues in the CDR3. The CDR3 is CASSPDRRGNTIYF. DNA for the CDR3: TGTGCCAGCAGCCCGGACAGGCGTGGAAACACCATATATTTT.

The chain recombines TRBV19 with TRBJ2-7, with D perhaps TRBD2 (6 bases). Per the germline V gene, CDR1 is LNHDA and CDR2 is SQIVND (reference sequence). The CDR3 contains 13 residues. Trimming pared 6 bases from V and 2 bases from J, leaving 11 bases between. This chain's CDR3 is CASSPGGAYEQYF. The CDR3 DNA is TGTGCCAGTAGCCCTGGAGGGGCCTACGAGCAGTACTTC.

The chain recombines TRBV5-1 with TRBJ2-7; D is undetermined. V dropped 0 bases and J dropped 3 bases, with 4 bases sitting between them. The CDR3 runs 12 residues. Germline CDR1 reads SGHRS; CDR2 reads YFSETQ. CDR3 DNA sequence: TGCGCCAGCAGCTTGGACAACTACGAGCAGTACTTC. Protein product: CASSLDNYEQYF.

The V gene is TRBV4-1, the J gene TRBJ2-4; perhaps TRBD1 as D (6 bases). The CDR3 totals 17 residues. The V end was cut by 0 bases, the J end by 3 bases, with 15 bases between. Germline-derived CDR1 and CDR2 are MGHRA and YSYEKL. CDR3: CASSQDHRVAIKNIQYF. The CDR3 DNA reads TGCGCCAGCAGCCAAGATCACAGGGTAGCTATCAAAAACATTCAGTACTTC.

Only one count was recorded for this clone. V and J are TRBV7-2 and TRBJ2-7, with 8 bases that match TRBD2. Per the germline V gene, CDR1 is SGHTA and CDR2 is FQGNSA. With V trimmed by 5 bases and J by 6 bases, 12 bases remained unmatched. CDR3 length equals 15 residues. CDR3 nucleotides: TGTGCCAGCAGCCCACCGGGGGGGGGAAGAAGCGAGCAGTACTTC. Translated, it gives CASSPPGGGRSEQYF. The full variable domain, completed using reference TRBV7-2 and TRBJ2-7, is GAGVSQSPSNKVTEKGKDVELRCDPISGHTALYWYRQSLGQGLEFLIYFQGNSAPDKSGLPSDRFSAERTGGSVSTLTIQRTQQEDSAVYLCASSPPGGGRSEQYFGPGTRLTVT.

On this clone itself: The same CDR3 is also encoded by other DNA sequences in this sample. The chain uses TRBV11-2 and TRBJ2-7; D gene unclear. V lost 4 bases to trimming and J lost 1 base, with 5 bases between them. Germline CDR1 and CDR2: SGHAT and FQNNGV. The length of the CDR3 is 12 residues. CDR3 DNA sequence: TGTGCCAGCAGCTCCGGGTCCTACGAGCAGTACTTC. The encoded protein is CASSSGSYEQYF. Looking up the rest from reference TRBV11-2 and TRBJ2-7 gives the full variable domain: EAGVAQSPRYKIIEKRQSVAFWCNPISGHATLYWYQQILGQGPKLLIQFQNNGVVDDSQLPKDRFSAERLKGVDSTLKIQPAKLEDSAVYLCASSSGSYEQYFGPGTRLTVT.

V usage is TRBV7-8 and J usage is TRBJ2-7, with D tentatively TRBD2 (6 bases). The V end was cut by 7 bases, the J end by 2 bases, with 21 bases between. The CDR3 is 16 amino acids. CDR1 and CDR2 from the germline V gene are SGHVS and FQNEAQ. CDR3 region: CASTPNGGMFTYEQYF. The CDR3, as DNA: TGTGCCAGCACCCCAAACGGGGGAATGTTCACCTACGAGCAGTACTTC. The full variable domain, in which reference TRBV7-8 and TRBJ2-7 provide the parts outside the CDR3, is GAGVSQSPRYKVAKRGQDVALRCDPISGHVSLFWYQQALGQGPEFLTYFQNEAQLDKSGLPSDRFFAERPEGSVSTLKIQRTQQEDSAVYLCASTPNGGMFTYEQYFGPGTRLTVT.

V is TRBV13 and J is TRBJ2-7, with D perhaps TRBD1 (6 bases). Germline lookup yields CDR1 PRHDT and CDR2 FYEKMQ (reference sequence). Deletions cut 4 bases from V and 5 bases from J, with 15 bases between. CDR3 length equals 14 residues. The CDR3 sequence is CASSSDSLINEQYF. In DNA, the CDR3 is TGTGCCAGCAGCTCGGACAGCCTGATAAACGAGCAGTACTTC.

The CDR3 DNA reads TGTGCCAGCAGTGAGGCGGGGGCGAGGGACGGCTACACCTTC. This translates into CASSEAGARDGYTF. The rearrangement uses TRBV6-1 and TRBJ1-2, with D maybe TRBD1 (6 bases). The V end lost 3 bases, the J end lost 8 bases, and 16 bases lay between the germline ends. The CDR3 has 14 residues. The V gene's germline CDR1 is MNHNS and CDR2 SASEGT.

The V call is TRBV11-3, the J call TRBJ2-1; 16 positions agree with TRBD2. CDR3 size: 19 residues. Looked up from germline, CDR1 is SGHNT and CDR2 is YENEEA. Germline trimming cut 1 base from V and 4 bases from J; bases unmatched to any gene: 7. The CDR3: CASSLAGTSGGAGYNEQFF. In DNA form, the CDR3 reads TGTGCCAGCAGCTTAGCCGGGACTAGCGGGGGGGCAGGTTACAATGAGCAGTTCTTC.

The chain employs TRBV15 and TRBJ1-4; 9 bases align to TRBD1. Per germline, CDR1 LNHNV and CDR2 YYDKDF (reference sequence). V shed 1 base, J shed 6 bases, and the junction held 3 bases outside the gene matches. The CDR3 covers 15 residues. The CDR3 spells CATSRGDREYEKLFF. CDR3 nucleotide sequence: TGTGCCACCAGCAGAGGGGACAGGGAGTATGAAAAACTGTTTTTT.

The chain is built from TRBV7-2 and TRBJ1-2; 8 bases are shared with TRBD1. The V segment lost 5 bases and the J segment 8 bases; nucleotides outside the gene matches: 7. CDR3 size: 13 residues. Germline V gene data show CDR1 as SGHTA and CDR2 as FQGNSA. CDR3 DNA: TGTGCCAGCAGCGCGCAGGGGGCTTCGGGCTACACCTTC. This encodes CASSAQGASGYTF.